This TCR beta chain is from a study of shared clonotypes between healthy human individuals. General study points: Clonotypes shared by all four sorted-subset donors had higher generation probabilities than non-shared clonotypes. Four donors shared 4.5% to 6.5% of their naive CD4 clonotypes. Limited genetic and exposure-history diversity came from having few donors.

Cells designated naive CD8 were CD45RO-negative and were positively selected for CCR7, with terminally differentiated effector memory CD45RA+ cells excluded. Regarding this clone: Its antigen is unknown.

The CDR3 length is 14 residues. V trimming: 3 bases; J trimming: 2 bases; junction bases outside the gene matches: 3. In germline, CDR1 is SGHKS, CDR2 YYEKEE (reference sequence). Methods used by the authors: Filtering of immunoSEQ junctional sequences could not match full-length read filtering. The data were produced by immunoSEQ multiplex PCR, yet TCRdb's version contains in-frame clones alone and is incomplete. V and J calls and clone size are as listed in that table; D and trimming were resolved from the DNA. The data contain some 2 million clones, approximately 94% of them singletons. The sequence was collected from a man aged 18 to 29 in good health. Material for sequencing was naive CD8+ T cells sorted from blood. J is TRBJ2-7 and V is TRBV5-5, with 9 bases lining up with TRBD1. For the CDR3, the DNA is TGTGCCAGCAGCTCCGACAGGGGGGCCTACGAGCAGTACTTC. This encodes CASSSDRGAYEQYF.